These 7 T cell receptor beta chains were all obtained from the same sample, sequenced in a study of regulatory T cells in long-lasting Graves disease. CDR3 regions were amplified by Arm-PCR using iRepertoire HTBI primers to build TCR beta libraries. Via MiXCR, TCRdb re-called the multiplex PCR reads, giving one row per CDR3 protein. The sample consists of 350,000 to 450,000 distinct CDR3 sequences, approximately 16% of them appearing once. Documented time point: newly diagnosed GD, antithyroid drugs for less than 3 months. Extracted PBMC RNA gave rise to the TCR library. These data also formed part of another study, on T cells in Graves' hyperthyroidism and ophthalmopathy.

The material was peripheral blood mononuclear cells (PBMCs), obtained at new diagnosis, from a patient treated with antithyroid drugs. The receptors derive from a woman aged 35 to 49 with Graves disease.

This clonotype was seen repeatedly, ten times or more. The rearrangement joins TRBV7-3 to TRBJ1-2, with D uncertain. Trimming removed 0 bases at V and 5 bases at J, with 16 bases between. Germline V lookup: CDR1 SGHTA, CDR2 FQGTGA. The CDR3 length is 16 residues. The CDR3 loop reads CASSLTREGSGYGYTF. The CDR3 DNA sequence: TGTGCCAGCAGCTTAACTCGGGAAGGATCGGGGTATGGCTACACCTTC.

This clonotype occurred many times. V gene TRBV6-1 combines with J gene TRBJ2-7; no reliable D call. Trimming took off 5 bases at V and 2 bases at J, with 16 bases between the two ends. This CDR3 is 15 amino acids long. Germline-derived CDR1 and CDR2 are MNHNS and SASEGT. This CDR3 is CASSHRLNGAYEQYF. Here the CDR3 DNA reads TGTGCCAGCAGTCACCGGTTGAACGGAGCCTACGAGCAGTACTTC.

This clonotype was seen at least ten times. This chain uses TRBV12-3 or TRBV12-4 with TRBJ2-1; the D gene is possibly TRBD2 (5 bases). CDR3 length: 12 amino acids. The germline V and J ends were trimmed by 4 bases and 10 bases, with 11 bases remaining between them. CDR3 sequence (DNA): TGTGCCAGCAGTTCGACTAATCTAGAGCAGTTCTTC. It codes for CASSSTNLEQFF.

Concerning this clonotype itself: At one boundary the junction diverges from the germline segment, which might be a read error. The chain uses TRBV7-2 and TRBJ2-7; TRBD1 aligns across 9 bases. This CDR3 region has 16 residues. Germline V gene sequence: CDR1 SGHTA, CDR2 FQGNSA. CDR3 sequence: CASSSIRGTGSSEQYF. In nucleotides, the CDR3 is TGTGCCAGCAGCTCAATTAGGGGGACAGGGTCCTCCGAGCAGTACTTC.

The chain links TRBV6-2 or TRBV6-3 to TRBJ2-7, with no clear D. This CDR3 is 12 amino acids long. V lost 0 bases and J 5 bases, leaving 5 bases between the germline ends. Germline values: CDR1 MNHEY, CDR2 SVGEGT. The DNA of the CDR3 is TGTGCCAGCAGTTACTCCCTCCACGAGCAGTACTTC. This sequence encodes CASSYSLHEQYF.

This clonotype was recorded at least ten times. This chain links TRBV11-2 with TRBJ2-3, with D possibly TRBD2 on 5 matching bases. The CDR3 runs to 18 residues. The germline gives CDR1 SGHAT, CDR2 FQNNGV. V was trimmed by 5 bases and J by 0 bases, leaving 21 bases between them. The chain's CDR3 is CASSTTAWTDFSTDTQYF. CDR3 DNA: TGTGCCAGCAGCACAACCGCTTGGACGGACTTTAGCACAGATACGCAGTATTTT.

This clonotype was seen ten or more times. This chain joins TRBV11-3 and TRBJ2-7; D possibly corresponds to TRBD2 (6 bases). Trimming removed 7 bases at V and 4 bases at J, with 17 bases between. CDR1 SGHNT and CDR2 YENEEA come from the germline V gene. CDR3 length: 14 residues. The CDR3 is CASTVGGFMYEQYF. The CDR3, as DNA: TGTGCCAGCACCGTAGGAGGGTTTATGTACGAGCAGTACTTC. The variable domain in full, completed from reference TRBV11-3 and TRBJ2-7, reads EAGVVQSPRYKIIEKKQPVAFWCNPISGHNTLYWYLQNLGQGPELLIRYENEEAVDDSQLPKDRFSAERLKGVDSTLKIQPAELGDSAVYLCASTVGGFMYEQYFGPGTRLTVT.